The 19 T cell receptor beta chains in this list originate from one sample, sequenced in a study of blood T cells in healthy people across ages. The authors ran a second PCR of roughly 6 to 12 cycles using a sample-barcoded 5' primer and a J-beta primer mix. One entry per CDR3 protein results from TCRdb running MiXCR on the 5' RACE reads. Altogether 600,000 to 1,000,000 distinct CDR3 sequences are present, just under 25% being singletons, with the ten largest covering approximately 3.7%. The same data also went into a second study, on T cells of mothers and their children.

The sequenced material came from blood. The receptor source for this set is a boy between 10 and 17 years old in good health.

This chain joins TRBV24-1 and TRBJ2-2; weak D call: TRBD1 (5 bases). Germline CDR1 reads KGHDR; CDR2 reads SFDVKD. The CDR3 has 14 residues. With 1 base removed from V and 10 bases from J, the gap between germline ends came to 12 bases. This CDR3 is CATSDFNKGPELFF. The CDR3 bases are TGTGCCACCAGTGATTTTAATAAGGGGCCGGAGCTGTTTTTT.

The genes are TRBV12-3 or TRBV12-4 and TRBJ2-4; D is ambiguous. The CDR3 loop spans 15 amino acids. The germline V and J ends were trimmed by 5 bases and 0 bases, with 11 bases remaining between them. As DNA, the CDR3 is TGTGCCAGCAGTACAGAGTTGGTAGCCAAAAACATTCAGTACTTC. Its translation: CASSTELVAKNIQYF.

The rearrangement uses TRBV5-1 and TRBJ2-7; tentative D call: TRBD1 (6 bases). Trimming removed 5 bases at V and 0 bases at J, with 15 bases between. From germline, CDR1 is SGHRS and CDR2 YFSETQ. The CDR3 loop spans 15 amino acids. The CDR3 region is CASRSWSGDSYEQYF. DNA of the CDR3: TGCGCCAGCAGAAGTTGGTCAGGGGACTCCTACGAGCAGTACTTC.

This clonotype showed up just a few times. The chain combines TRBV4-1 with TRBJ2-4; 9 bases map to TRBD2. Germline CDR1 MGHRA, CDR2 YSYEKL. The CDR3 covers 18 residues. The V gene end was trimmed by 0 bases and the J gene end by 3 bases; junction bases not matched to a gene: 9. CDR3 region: CASSQEGAGGLVKNIQYF. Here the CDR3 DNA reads TGCGCCAGCAGCCAAGAAGGGGCGGGAGGGTTGGTCAAAAACATTCAGTACTTC.

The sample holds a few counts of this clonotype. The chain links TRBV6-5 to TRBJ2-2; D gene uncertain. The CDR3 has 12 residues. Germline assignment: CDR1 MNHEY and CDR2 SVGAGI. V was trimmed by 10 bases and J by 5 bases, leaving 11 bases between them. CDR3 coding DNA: TGTGCCACTCGCCCCGGGACCGGGGAGCTGTTTTTT. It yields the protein CATRPGTGELFF.

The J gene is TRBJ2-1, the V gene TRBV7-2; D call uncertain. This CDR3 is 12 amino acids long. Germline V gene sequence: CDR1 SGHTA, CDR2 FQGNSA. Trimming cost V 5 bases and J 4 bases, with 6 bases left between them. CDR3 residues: CASSTLYNEQFF. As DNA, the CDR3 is TGTGCCAGCAGCACCTTATACAATGAGCAGTTCTTC.

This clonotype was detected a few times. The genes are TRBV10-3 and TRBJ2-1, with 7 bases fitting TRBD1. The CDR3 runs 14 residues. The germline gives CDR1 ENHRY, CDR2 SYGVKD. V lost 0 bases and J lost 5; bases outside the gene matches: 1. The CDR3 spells CAISESGTDNEQFF. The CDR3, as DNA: TGTGCCATCAGTGAGTCGGGGACAGACAATGAGCAGTTCTTC.

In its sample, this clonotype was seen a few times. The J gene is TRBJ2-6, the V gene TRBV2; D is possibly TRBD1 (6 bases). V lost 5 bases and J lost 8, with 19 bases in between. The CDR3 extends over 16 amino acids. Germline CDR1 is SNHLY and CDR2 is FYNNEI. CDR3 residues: CASSPSRNRASNVLTF. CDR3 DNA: TGTGCCAGCAGTCCATCCCGCAACAGGGCTTCCAACGTCCTGACTTTC.

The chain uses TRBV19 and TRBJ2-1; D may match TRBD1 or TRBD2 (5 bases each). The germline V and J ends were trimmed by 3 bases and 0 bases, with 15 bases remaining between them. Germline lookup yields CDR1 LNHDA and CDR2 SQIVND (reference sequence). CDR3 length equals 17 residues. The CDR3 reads CASSMGEGMSSYNEQFF. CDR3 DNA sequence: TGTGCCAGTAGTATGGGAGAGGGGATGAGCTCCTACAATGAGCAGTTCTTC.

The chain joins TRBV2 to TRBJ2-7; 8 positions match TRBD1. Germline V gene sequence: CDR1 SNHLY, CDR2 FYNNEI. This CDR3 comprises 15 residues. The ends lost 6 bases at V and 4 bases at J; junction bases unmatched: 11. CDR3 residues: CASRYTAGGMYEQYF. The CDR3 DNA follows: TGTGCCAGCAGGTATACCGCAGGGGGCATGTACGAGCAGTACTTC.

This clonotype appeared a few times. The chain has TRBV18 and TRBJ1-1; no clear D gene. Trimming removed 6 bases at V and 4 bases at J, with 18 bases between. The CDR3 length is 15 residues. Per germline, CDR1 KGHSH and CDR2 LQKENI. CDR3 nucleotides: TGTGCCAGCTCGCCGGGGTATGGGAGGGTCACTGAAGCTTTCTTT. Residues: CASSPGYGRVTEAFF. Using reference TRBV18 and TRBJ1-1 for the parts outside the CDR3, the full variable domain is NAGVMQNPRHLVRRRGQEARLRCSPMKGHSHVYWYRQLPEEGLKFMVYLQKENIIDESGMPKERFSAEFPKEGPSILRIQQVVRGDSAAYFCASSPGYGRVTEAFFGQGTRLTVV.

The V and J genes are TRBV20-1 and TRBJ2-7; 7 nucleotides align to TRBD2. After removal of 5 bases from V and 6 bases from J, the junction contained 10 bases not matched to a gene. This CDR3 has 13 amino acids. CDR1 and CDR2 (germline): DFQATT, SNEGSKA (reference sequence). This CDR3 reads CSAWTGGYSEQYF. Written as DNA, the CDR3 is TGCAGTGCTTGGACGGGGGGATATTCCGAGCAGTACTTC.

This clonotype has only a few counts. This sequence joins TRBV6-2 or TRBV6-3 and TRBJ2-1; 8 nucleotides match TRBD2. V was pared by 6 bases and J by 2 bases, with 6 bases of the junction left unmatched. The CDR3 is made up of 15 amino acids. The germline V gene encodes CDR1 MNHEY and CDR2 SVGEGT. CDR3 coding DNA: TGTGCCAGCAGCAATAGCGGGAACCCCTACAATGAGCAGTTCTTC. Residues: CASSNSGNPYNEQFF.

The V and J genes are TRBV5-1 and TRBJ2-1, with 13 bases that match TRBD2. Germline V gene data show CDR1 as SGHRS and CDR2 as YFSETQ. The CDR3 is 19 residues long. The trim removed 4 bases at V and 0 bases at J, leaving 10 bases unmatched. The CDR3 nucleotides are TGCGCCAGCAGCCTGAGGACTAGCGGGAGTCCTATCTCCTACAATGAGCAGTTCTTC. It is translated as CASSLRTSGSPISYNEQFF.

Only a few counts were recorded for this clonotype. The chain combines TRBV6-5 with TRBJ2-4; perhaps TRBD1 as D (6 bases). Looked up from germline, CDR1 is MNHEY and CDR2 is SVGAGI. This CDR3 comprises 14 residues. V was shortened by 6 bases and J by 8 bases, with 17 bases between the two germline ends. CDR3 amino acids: CASRRDRSLDIQYF. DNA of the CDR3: TGTGCCAGCAGAAGAGACAGGAGTTTAGACATTCAGTACTTC.

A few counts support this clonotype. CDR3 residues: CASSQALWRKDEQFF. CDR3 bases: TGTGCCAGCAGCCAAGCTCTTTGGCGGAAAGATGAGCAGTTCTTC. The genes are TRBV14 and TRBJ2-1; D gene ambiguous. Germline lookup yields CDR1 SGHDN and CDR2 FVKESK. The V and J ends lost 1 base and 8 bases respectively, with 15 bases between them. This CDR3 is 15 amino acids long.

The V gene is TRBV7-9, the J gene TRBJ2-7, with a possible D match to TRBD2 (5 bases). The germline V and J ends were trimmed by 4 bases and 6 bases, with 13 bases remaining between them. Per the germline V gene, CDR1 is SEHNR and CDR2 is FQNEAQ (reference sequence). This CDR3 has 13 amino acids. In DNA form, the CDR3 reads TGTGCCAGCAGCTGGGTGGGAGAATCCGAGCAGTACTTC. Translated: CASSWVGESEQYF.

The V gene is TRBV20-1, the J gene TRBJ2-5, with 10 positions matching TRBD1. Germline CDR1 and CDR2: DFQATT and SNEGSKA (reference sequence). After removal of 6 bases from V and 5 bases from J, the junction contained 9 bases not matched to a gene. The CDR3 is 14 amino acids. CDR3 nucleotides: TGCAGTGCCGTCCCGGGACAGGGGACGGAGACCCAGTACTTC. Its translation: CSAVPGQGTETQYF.

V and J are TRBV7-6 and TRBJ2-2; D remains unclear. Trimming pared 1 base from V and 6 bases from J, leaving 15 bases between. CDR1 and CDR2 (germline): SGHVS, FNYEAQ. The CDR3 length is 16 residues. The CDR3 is CASSLETRMVAGELFF. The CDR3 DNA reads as TGTGCCAGCAGCTTAGAGACCCGGATGGTGGCCGGGGAGCTGTTTTTT.